The clone carrying this TCR beta chain was observed many times. This entry comes from a study of early T cells in non-severe SARS-CoV-2 infection. Germline lookup yields CDR1 KGHSH and CDR2 LQKENI. Unmatched junction bases numbered 18, after V lost 2 bases and J lost 12 bases. The CDR3 runs 18 residues. From the 5' RACE reads, TCRdb called clonotypes with MiXCR, one entry per CDR3 protein. The table shows tens of thousands of distinct CDR3 sequences, with nearly 6% occurring only once. The V and J genes are TRBV18 and TRBJ2-1, with 11 bases that match TRBD2. The TCR sequence derives from an adult who was a healthcare worker with PCR-confirmed SARS-CoV-2 infection or an uninfected control (not recorded which). Sequences were obtained from whole blood. CDR3 in DNA: TGTGCCAGCTCACCAAGGGGTCCACTAGCGGGAGAGAGGACATGGCAGTTCTTC. Translation gives CASSPRGPLAGERTWQFF.